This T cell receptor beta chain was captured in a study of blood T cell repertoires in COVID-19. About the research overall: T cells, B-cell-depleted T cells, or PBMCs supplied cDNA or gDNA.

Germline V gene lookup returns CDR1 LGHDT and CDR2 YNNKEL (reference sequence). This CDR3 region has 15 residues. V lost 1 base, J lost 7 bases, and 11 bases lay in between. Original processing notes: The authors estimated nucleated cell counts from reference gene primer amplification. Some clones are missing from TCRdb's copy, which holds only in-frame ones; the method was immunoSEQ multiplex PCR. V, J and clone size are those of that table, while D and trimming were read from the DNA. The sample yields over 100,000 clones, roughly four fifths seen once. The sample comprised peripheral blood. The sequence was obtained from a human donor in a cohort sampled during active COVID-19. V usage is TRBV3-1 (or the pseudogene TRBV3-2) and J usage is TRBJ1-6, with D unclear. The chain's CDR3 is CASSQGEVRNSPLHF. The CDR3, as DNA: TGTGCCAGCAGCCAAGGCGAGGTTCGCAATTCACCCCTCCACTTT.